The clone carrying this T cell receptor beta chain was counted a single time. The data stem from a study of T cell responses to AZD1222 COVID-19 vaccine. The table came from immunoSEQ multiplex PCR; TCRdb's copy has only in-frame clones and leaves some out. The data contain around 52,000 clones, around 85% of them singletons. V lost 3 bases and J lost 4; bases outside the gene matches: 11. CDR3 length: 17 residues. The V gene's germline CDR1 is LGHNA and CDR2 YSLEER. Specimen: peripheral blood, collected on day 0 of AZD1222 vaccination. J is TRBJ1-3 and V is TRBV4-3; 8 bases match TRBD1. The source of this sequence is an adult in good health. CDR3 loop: CASSQDPQGAEGNTIYF. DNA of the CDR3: TGCGCCAGCAGCCAGGATCCGCAGGGGGCGGAGGGAAACACCATATATTTT.